The present TCR beta chain was sequenced within a study of early T cells in non-severe SARS-CoV-2 infection. TCRdb ran MiXCR on the 5' RACE reads and lists one entry per CDR3 protein. The data show around 67,000 distinct CDR3 sequences, about 9.9% seen once. This CDR3 spans 15 amino acids. Germline loops: CDR1 SGHVS, CDR2 FNYEAQ. V lost 1 base and J 2 bases, leaving 12 bases between the germline ends. The chain has TRBV7-6 and TRBJ2-7; the D gene could be TRBD1 or TRBD2 (6 bases each). The sequenced sample was whole blood. The TCR was taken from an adult who was a healthcare worker with PCR-confirmed SARS-CoV-2 infection or an uninfected control (not recorded which). CDR3 coding DNA: TGTGCCAGCAGCTTAGATGTAGGGGGGCCCTACGAGCAGTACTTC. This translates into CASSLDVGGPYEQYF.